This T cell receptor beta chain was obtained from a study of T cell repertoires in cytomegalovirus infection. Turning to the study itself: Through public TCR beta signatures, both CMV infection and matching HLA type were indicated. Regarding the study as a whole: The study found HLA-C-restricted CMV-specific TCR beta clonotypes dominating the ex vivo response.

MiXCR, applied by TCRdb to the reads, yields one record per CDR3 protein. Of fewer than 300,000 distinct CDR3 sequences in the sample, around 25% are singletons; the top ten hold approximately 15%. This CDR3 region has 14 residues. Germline loops: CDR1 MNHNS, CDR2 SASEGT. V was trimmed by 7 bases and J by 1 base, leaving 10 bases between them. This clonotype was seen a few times. Its antigen is not identified. The receptor was isolated from a human donor in good health (CMV status not recorded). Some clones in this sample may be carry-over from other donors' samples. J is TRBJ2-2 and V is TRBV6-1, with D hard to call. Input material: PBMCs. The CDR3 nucleotides are TGTGCCAGCAAAGGTTTAGGGAACACCGGGGAGCTGTTTTTT. Residues: CASKGLGNTGELFF.